This entry is about one TCR beta chain. Its antigen is not identified. This sample stems from a study of STAT5B mutations in CD4+ large granular lymphocyte leukemia. Repertoires were generated with immunoSEQ multiplex PCR, while TCRdb's copy carries only in-frame clones and drops some. In the table there are some 40,000 clones, around 85% of which are singletons. Study-wide results and limits: Main leukemic clonotypes were patient-specific, but roughly 25% appeared at low frequency elsewhere. Compared with healthy controls (2/35), patient top clones favored TRBV06 (8/27).

Buffy coats from healthy blood donors served as controls. Germline assignment: CDR1 LNHDA and CDR2 SQIVND (reference sequence). This CDR3 spans 14 amino acids. V lost 4 bases to trimming and J lost 5 bases; unmatched junction nucleotides: 2. The receptor was derived from a human donor in good health. This chain uses TRBV19 with TRBJ2-2, with 9 bases lining up with TRBD2. The specimen sequenced was CD4+ T cells from blood buffy coats. This CDR3 is CASSRLAVTGELFF. The DNA of the CDR3 is TGTGCCAGTAGTAGACTAGCGGTTACCGGGGAGCTGTTTTTT.